These 20 T cell receptor beta chains came from one sample sequenced in a study of beta chain features in type 1 diabetes. The sequenced template was cDNA made from the entire isolated RNA. Assay: immunoSEQ multiplex PCR; the TCRdb copy retains only in-frame clones and omits some. The profile covers hundreds of thousands of clones, with around 12% appearing a single time and roughly 0.017% taken by the ten largest. The material sequenced was naive CD4+ T cells from blood. Source of these receptors: a man younger than 35 in good health.

This clone was counted a few times. The CDR3 nucleotides are TGTGCCAGCAGCGTAACTTGGCAGGGCCTCTATGGCTACACCTTC. Its protein product is CASSVTWQGLYGYTF. V is TRBV9 and J is TRBJ1-2; a possible D gene is TRBD1 (5 bases). The CDR3 is 15 amino acids. Germline V gene data show CDR1 as SGDLS and CDR2 as YYNGEE. The V end lost 1 base, the J end lost 4 bases, and 14 bases lay between the germline ends.

This chain uses TRBV5-1 with TRBJ2-2; 11 bases map to TRBD2. The CDR3 runs 13 residues. Germline-derived CDR1 and CDR2 are SGHRS and YFSETQ. V lost 7 bases, J lost 7 bases, and 3 bases stayed unmatched. The chain's CDR3 is CASAGTSGGELFF. The DNA for the CDR3 is TGCGCCAGCGCCGGGACTAGCGGCGGGGAGCTGTTTTTT.

V and J are TRBV9 and TRBJ1-2; the D is unclear. Germline V gene sequence: CDR1 SGDLS, CDR2 YYNGEE. Between the trimmed V and J ends, which lost 4 bases and 0 bases, there was a span of 19 bases. The CDR3 totals 17 residues. CDR3 in DNA: TGTGCCAGCAGCCCCGGTGGACTCAGGAGGGCTAACTATGGCTACACCTTC. It is translated as CASSPGGLRRANYGYTF.

There are a few counts of this clone. One junction end disagrees with the germline gene, perhaps due to a read error. The chain has TRBV7-7 and TRBJ2-5; perhaps TRBD1 as D (5 bases). The CDR3 loop spans 14 amino acids. Germline assignment: CDR1 SSHAT and CDR2 FNYEAQ (reference sequence). In nucleotides, the CDR3 is TGTGCTAGCAGCTTAGGACACCTCCAAGAGACCCAGTACTTC. The encoded protein is CASSLGHLQETQYF.

V usage is TRBV7-9 and J usage is TRBJ1-1, with D perhaps matching TRBD1 (6 bases). With 3 bases removed from V and 2 bases from J, the gap between germline ends came to 13 bases. Germline values: CDR1 SEHNR, CDR2 FQNEAQ (reference sequence). There are 15 residues in the CDR3. The CDR3 nucleotides read TGTGCCAGCAGCTTTGAACGGACAGCCAACACTGAAGCTTTCTTT. Protein product: CASSFERTANTEAFF. Based on the CDR3 plus reference TRBV7-9 and TRBJ1-1, the full variable domain is DTGVSQNPRHKITKRGQNVTFRCDPISEHNRLYWYRQTLGQGPEFLTYFQNEAQLEKSRLLSDRFSAERPKGSFSTLEIQRTEQGDSAMYLCASSFERTANTEAFFGQGTRLTVV.

Written as DNA, the CDR3 is TGTGCCAGCAGCTTAGGTCCGGACGAGCAGTACTTC. Translated: CASSLGPDEQYF. V usage is TRBV11-3 and J usage is TRBJ2-7, with unresolved D. V lost 1 base and J lost 5, with 6 bases in between. Germline CDR1 reads SGHNT; CDR2 reads YENEEA. The CDR3 length is 12 residues.

The chain recombines TRBV6-5 with TRBJ2-7; TRBD1 matches 8 bases. Unmatched junction bases numbered 5, after V lost 1 base and J lost 3 bases. The CDR3 covers 15 residues. Per germline, CDR1 MNHEY and CDR2 SVGAGI. The CDR3 loop reads CASSYLSGGDYEQYF. The CDR3 nucleotides read TGTGCCAGCAGTTACTTATCAGGGGGCGACTACGAGCAGTACTTC.

This clone appeared a few times. This chain uses TRBV4-3 with TRBJ1-1; TRBD1 is a possible D gene (5 bases). Germline values: CDR1 LGHNA, CDR2 YSLEER. Trimming shortened V by 4 bases and J by 6 bases, and 12 bases separated the two germline ends. The CDR3 totals 13 residues. The CDR3 region is CASSLSGGAEAFF. In nucleotides, the CDR3 is TGCGCCAGCAGCCTATCCGGGGGGGCTGAAGCTTTCTTT.

This clone was seen only a few times. The J gene is TRBJ1-1, the V gene TRBV19; 8 bases line up with TRBD1. This CDR3 region has 14 residues. Germline lookup yields CDR1 LNHDA and CDR2 SQIVND (reference sequence). The V and J ends lost 6 bases and 3 bases, in that order; junction bases with no gene match: 6. The CDR3 is CASRRQGTYTEAFF. The CDR3 DNA sequence: TGTGCCAGTAGACGACAGGGGACGTACACTGAAGCTTTCTTT.

V is TRBV9 and J is TRBJ2-1, with 12 nucleotides matching TRBD2. Germline V gene lookup returns CDR1 SGDLS and CDR2 YYNGEE. This CDR3 has 13 amino acids. V trimming: 4 bases; J trimming: 12 bases; junction bases outside the gene matches: 5. CDR3 in DNA: TGTGCCAGCAGCCCAACACTAGCGGGAGGGCAGTTCTTC. It specifies CASSPTLAGGQFF.

This sequence joins TRBV9 and TRBJ2-5, with D maybe TRBD2 (5 bases). CDR1 and CDR2 from the germline V gene are SGDLS and YYNGEE. The V gene lost 4 bases and the J gene lost 5 bases, with 24 bases spanning the gap. The CDR3 is 17 residues long. CDR3 sequence reads: CASSNSPRRDEMETQYF. The CDR3 bases are TGTGCCAGCAGCAACAGCCCCCGACGGGATGAAATGGAGACCCAGTACTTC.

The J gene is TRBJ2-2, the V gene TRBV6-6, with D uncertain. Germline CDR1 reads MNHNY; CDR2 reads SVGAGI (reference sequence). This CDR3 is built from 13 residues. V shed 8 bases and J shed 6 bases, with 13 bases lying between them. The CDR3: CASVIEPPGELFF. The CDR3 DNA sequence: TGTGCCAGCGTAATCGAGCCCCCCGGGGAGCTGTTTTTT.

This chain links TRBV28 with TRBJ2-1; tentatively, D is TRBD2 (5 bases). CDR1 MDHEN and CDR2 SYDVKM come from the germline V gene. This CDR3 is built from 13 residues. Trimming left V 5 bases short and J 9 bases short, with 14 bases between. The CDR3 DNA reads as TGTGCCAGCAGTCGACCCAGCGGTCGTGAGCAGTTCTTC. Translation gives CASSRPSGREQFF.

The chain's CDR3 is CASSPMEETQYF. The CDR3, as DNA: TGTGCCAGCTCACCAATGGAGGAGACCCAGTACTTC. This chain uses TRBV18 with TRBJ2-5, with D uncertain. The CDR3 has 12 amino acids. Germline loops: CDR1 KGHSH, CDR2 LQKENI. Trimming cost V 2 bases and J 5 bases, with 6 bases left between them. Full variable domain (missing parts from reference TRBV18 and TRBJ2-5): NAGVMQNPRHLVRRRGQEARLRCSPMKGHSHVYWYRQLPEEGLKFMVYLQKENIIDESGMPKERFSAEFPKEGPSILRIQQVVRGDSAAYFCASSPMEETQYFGPGTRLLVL.

This clone was detected a few times. The chain has TRBV4-3 and TRBJ1-1, with 7 bases lining up with TRBD1. CDR1 is LGHNA, CDR2 YSLEER, per germline. The CDR3 covers 15 residues. V gave up 0 bases and J gave up 3 bases; unmatched junction bases: 4. The CDR3 bases are TGCGCCAGCAGCCAAGACAGGGGGATATACACTGAAGCTTTCTTT. Its translation: CASSQDRGIYTEAFF.

V usage is TRBV28 and J usage is TRBJ2-1; D ambiguous. V gave up 6 bases and J gave up 7 bases, with 19 bases separating them. Germline V gene lookup returns CDR1 MDHEN and CDR2 SYDVKM. The CDR3 covers 15 residues. The CDR3 nucleotides are TGTGCCAGCAGCCGGTTAGAGGTTCTTGAAAATGAGCAGTTCTTC. This encodes CASSRLEVLENEQFF. The entire variable domain, with the rest obtained from reference TRBV28 and TRBJ2-1, is as follows: DVKVTQSSRYLVKRTGEKVFLECVQDMDHENMFWYRQDPGLGLRLIYFSYDVKMKEKGDIPEGYSVSREKKERFSLILESASTNQTSMYLCASSRLEVLENEQFFGPGTRLTVL.

This clone was detected a few times. Other nucleotide sequences from this sample produce the same CDR3. The gene calls are TRBV28 and TRBJ1-5; TRBD1 matches 9 bases. Germline lookup yields CDR1 MDHEN and CDR2 SYDVKM. V shed 2 bases, J shed 2 bases, and the junction held 4 bases outside the gene matches. This CDR3 comprises 16 residues. CDR3 in DNA: TGTGCCAGCAGTTTACCGACAGGGGGTGGCAATCAGCCCCAGCATTTT. Its protein is CASSLPTGGGNQPQHF.

This clone was recorded a few times. V usage is TRBV5-4 and J usage is TRBJ2-7, with 15 bases identical to TRBD2. Germline CDR1 SGHNT, CDR2 YYREEE (reference sequence). The CDR3 covers 15 residues. Trimming removed 4 bases from V and 7 bases from J; junction bases left unmatched: 6. CDR3: CASSEGLAGGREQYF. The CDR3 DNA is TGTGCCAGCAGCGAAGGACTAGCGGGGGGGCGGGAGCAGTACTTC.

The sample holds a few counts of this clone. The chain employs TRBV7-3 and TRBJ1-1; D remains ambiguous. The ends were cut back, 2 bases at V and 5 bases at J, with 12 bases in the middle. This CDR3 is built from 14 residues. Germline loops: CDR1 SGHTA, CDR2 FQGTGA. DNA for the CDR3: TGTGCCAGCAGCTTATTTCGGGATGGGACTGAAGCTTTCTTT. As protein: CASSLFRDGTEAFF.

This clone was seen ten or more times. The DNA for the CDR3 is TGTGCCAGCAGAACGACCTATGGAGGCAAAAACATTCAGTACTTC. This encodes CASRTTYGGKNIQYF. J is TRBJ2-4 and V is TRBV7-9, with a weak D call TRBD2 (5 bases). CDR1 and CDR2 from the germline V gene are SEHNR and FQNEAQ (reference sequence). The CDR3 is made up of 15 amino acids. V shed 6 bases and J shed 3 bases, with 15 bases lying between them. Drawing the rest from reference TRBV7-9 and TRBJ2-4, the complete variable domain is DTGVSQNPRHKITKRGQNVTFRCDPISEHNRLYWYRQTLGQGPEFLTYFQNEAQLEKSRLLSDRFSAERPKGSFSTLEIQRTEQGDSAMYLCASRTTYGGKNIQYFGAGTRLSVL.